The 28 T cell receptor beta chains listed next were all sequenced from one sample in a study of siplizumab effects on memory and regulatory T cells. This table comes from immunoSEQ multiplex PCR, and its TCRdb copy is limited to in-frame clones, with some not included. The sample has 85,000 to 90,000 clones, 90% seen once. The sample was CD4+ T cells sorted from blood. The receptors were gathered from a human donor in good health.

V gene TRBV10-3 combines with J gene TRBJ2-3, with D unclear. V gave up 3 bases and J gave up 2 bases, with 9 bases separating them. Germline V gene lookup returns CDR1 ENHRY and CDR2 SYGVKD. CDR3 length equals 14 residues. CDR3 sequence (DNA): TGTGCCATCAGTGAAGCTGGGATCACAGATACGCAGTATTTT. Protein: CAISEAGITDTQYF.

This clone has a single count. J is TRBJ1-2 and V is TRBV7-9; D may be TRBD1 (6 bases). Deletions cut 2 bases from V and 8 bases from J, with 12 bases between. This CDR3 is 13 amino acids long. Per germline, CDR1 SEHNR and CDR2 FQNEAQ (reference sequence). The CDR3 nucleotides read TGTGCCAGCAGCTTATCCCAGGGGCAAGGCTACACCTTC. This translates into CASSLSQGQGYTF.

The CDR3 is CASSIGRAQETQYF. The CDR3 nucleotides read TGTGCCAGTAGTATAGGGAGGGCGCAAGAGACCCAGTACTTC. The chain links TRBV19 to TRBJ2-5, with a possible D match to TRBD2 (6 bases). CDR3 size: 14 residues. Germline-derived CDR1 and CDR2 are LNHDA and SQIVND (reference sequence). Trimming removed 1 base from V and 2 bases from J, with 8 bases in between.

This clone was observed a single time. The CDR3 nucleotides are TGTGCCAGCAGCTTGGGAACTTTACAAGAGACCCAGTACTTC. Its protein product is CASSLGTLQETQYF. V is TRBV5-4 and J is TRBJ2-5; no reliable D call. The CDR3 covers 14 residues. Germline lookup yields CDR1 SGHNT and CDR2 YYREEE (reference sequence). Trimming took off 0 bases at V and 2 bases at J, with 8 bases between the two ends.

CDR3 bases: TGTGCCAGCAGCCCTAAGCGGAGCAGCACAGATACGCAGTATTTT. It encodes CASSPKRSSTDTQYF. V is TRBV5-4 and J is TRBJ2-3, with D possibly matching TRBD2 (5 bases). Germline CDR1 is SGHNT and CDR2 is YYREEE (reference sequence). This CDR3 has 15 residues. Trimming shortened V by 4 bases and J by 0 bases, and 12 bases separated the two germline ends.

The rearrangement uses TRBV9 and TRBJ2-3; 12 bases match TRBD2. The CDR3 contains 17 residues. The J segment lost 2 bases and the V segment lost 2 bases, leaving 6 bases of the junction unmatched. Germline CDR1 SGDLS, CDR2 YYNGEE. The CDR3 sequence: CASSVSLAGGPTDTQYF. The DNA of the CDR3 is TGTGCCAGCAGCGTTTCTCTAGCGGGAGGGCCCACAGATACGCAGTATTTT. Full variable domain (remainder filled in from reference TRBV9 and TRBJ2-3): DSGVTQTPKHLITATGQRVTLRCSPRSGDLSVYWYQQSLDQGLQFLIQYYNGEERAKGNILERFSAQQFPDLHSELNLSSLELGDSALYFCASSVSLAGGPTDTQYFGPGTRLTVL.

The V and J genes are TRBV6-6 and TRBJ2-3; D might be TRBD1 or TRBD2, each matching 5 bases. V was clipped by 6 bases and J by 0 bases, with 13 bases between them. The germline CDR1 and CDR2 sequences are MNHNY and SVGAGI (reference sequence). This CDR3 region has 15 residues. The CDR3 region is CASSLEGLSTDTQYF. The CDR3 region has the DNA TGTGCCAGCAGCCTCGAGGGGCTAAGCACAGATACGCAGTATTTT.

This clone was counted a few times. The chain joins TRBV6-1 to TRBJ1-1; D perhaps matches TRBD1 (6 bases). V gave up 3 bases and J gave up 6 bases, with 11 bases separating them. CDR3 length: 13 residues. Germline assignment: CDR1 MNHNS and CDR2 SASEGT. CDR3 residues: CASSEVRGSEAFF. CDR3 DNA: TGTGCCAGCAGTGAGGTCAGGGGCTCTGAAGCTTTCTTT.

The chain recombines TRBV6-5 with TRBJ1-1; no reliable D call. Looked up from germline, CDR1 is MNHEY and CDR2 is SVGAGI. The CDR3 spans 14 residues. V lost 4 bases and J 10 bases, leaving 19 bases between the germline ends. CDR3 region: CASSSLRSQTAAFF. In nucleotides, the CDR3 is TGTGCCAGCAGTTCCCTAAGGTCTCAAACGGCAGCTTTCTTT.

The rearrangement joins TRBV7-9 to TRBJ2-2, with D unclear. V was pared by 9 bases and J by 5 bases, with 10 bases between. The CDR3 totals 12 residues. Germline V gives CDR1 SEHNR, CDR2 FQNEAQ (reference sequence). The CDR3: CASGTLTGELFF. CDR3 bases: TGTGCCAGTGGTACCCTTACCGGGGAGCTGTTTTTT.

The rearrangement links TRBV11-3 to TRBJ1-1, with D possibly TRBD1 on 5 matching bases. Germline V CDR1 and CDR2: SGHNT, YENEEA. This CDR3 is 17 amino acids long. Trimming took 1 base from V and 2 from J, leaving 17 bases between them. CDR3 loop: CASSLGQGRRGNTEAFF. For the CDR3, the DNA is TGTGCCAGCAGCTTAGGCCAAGGTAGAAGGGGTAACACTGAAGCTTTCTTT.

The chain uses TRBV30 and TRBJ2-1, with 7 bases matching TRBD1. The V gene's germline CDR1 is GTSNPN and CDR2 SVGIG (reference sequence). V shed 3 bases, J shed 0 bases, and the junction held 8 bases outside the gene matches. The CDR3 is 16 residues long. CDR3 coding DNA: TGTGCCTGGAGCCTCCCGACAGGGAGCTCCTACAATGAGCAGTTCTTC. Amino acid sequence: CAWSLPTGSSYNEQFF.

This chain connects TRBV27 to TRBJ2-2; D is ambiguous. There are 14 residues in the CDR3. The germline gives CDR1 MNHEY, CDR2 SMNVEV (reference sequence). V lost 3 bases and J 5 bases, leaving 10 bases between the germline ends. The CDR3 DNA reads TGTGCCAGCAGTTTTATGGCAGTGACCGGGGAGCTGTTTTTT. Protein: CASSFMAVTGELFF.

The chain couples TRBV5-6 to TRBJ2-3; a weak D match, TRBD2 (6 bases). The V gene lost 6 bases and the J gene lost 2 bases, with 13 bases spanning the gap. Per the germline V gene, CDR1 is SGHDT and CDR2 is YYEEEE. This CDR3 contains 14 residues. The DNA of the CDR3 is TGTGCCAGCACCGGGACTGCTCTCACAGATACGCAGTATTTT. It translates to CASTGTALTDTQYF.

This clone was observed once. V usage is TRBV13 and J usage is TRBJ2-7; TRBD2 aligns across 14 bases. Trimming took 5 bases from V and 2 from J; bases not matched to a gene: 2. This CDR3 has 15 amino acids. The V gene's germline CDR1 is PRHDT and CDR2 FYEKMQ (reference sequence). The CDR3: CASSPGLAGAYEQYF. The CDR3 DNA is TGTGCCAGCAGCCCGGGACTAGCGGGAGCCTACGAGCAGTACTTC.

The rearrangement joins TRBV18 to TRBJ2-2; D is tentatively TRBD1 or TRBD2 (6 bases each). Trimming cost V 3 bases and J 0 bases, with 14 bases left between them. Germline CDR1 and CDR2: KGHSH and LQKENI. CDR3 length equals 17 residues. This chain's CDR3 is CASSPQQGTPNTGELFF. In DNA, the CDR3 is TGTGCCAGCTCACCCCAGCAGGGGACTCCGAACACCGGGGAGCTGTTTTTT.

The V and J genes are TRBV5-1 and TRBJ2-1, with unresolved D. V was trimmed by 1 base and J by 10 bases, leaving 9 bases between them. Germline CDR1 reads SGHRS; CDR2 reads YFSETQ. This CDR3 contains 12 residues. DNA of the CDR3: TGCGCCAGCAGCTTGACGGCCAGAGAGCAGTTCTTC. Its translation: CASSLTAREQFF.

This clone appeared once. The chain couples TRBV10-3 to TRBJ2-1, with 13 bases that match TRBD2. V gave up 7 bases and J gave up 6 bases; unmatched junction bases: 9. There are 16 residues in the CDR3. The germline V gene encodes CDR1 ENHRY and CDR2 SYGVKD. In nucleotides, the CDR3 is TGTGCCATCAATTCTCCGGGACTAGCGGGATCCAATGAGCAGTTCTTC. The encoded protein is CAINSPGLAGSNEQFF.

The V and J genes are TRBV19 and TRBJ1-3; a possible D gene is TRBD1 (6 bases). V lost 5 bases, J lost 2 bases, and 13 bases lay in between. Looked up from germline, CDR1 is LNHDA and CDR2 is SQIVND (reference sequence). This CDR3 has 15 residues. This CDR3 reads CASSRGTSTGNTIYF. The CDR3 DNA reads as TGTGCCAGTAGTCGCGGGACAAGTACTGGAAACACCATATATTTT.

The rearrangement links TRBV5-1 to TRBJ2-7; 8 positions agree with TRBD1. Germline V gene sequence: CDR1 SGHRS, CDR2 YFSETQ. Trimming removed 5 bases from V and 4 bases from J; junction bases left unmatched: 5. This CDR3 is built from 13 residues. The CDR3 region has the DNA TGCGCCAGCAGGACAGGGGAGAGATACGAGCAGTACTTC. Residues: CASRTGERYEQYF.

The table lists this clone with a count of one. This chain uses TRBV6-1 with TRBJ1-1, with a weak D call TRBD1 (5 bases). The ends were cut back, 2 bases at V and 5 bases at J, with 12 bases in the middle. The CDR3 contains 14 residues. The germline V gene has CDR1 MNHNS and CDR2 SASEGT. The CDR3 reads CASSERGKQTEAFF. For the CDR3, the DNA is TGTGCCAGCAGTGAAAGGGGAAAACAAACTGAAGCTTTCTTT.

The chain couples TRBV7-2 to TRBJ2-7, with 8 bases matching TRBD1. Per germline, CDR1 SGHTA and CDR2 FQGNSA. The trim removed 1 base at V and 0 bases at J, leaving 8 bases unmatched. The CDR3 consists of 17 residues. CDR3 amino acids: CASSLGQGWVTSYEQYF. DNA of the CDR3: TGTGCCAGCAGCTTAGGACAGGGGTGGGTTACCTCCTACGAGCAGTACTTC.

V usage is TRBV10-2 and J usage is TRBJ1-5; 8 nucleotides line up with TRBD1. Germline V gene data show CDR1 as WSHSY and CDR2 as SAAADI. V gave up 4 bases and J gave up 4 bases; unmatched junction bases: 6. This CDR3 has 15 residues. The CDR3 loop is CASSVAGGENQPQHF. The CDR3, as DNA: TGCGCCAGCAGTGTGGCAGGGGGCGAGAATCAGCCCCAGCATTTT.

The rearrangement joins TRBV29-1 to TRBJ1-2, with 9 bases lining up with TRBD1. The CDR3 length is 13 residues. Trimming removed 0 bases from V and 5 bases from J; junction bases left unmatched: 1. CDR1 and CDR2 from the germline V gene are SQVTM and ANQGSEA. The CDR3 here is CSVEETGGYGYTF. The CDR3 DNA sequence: TGCAGCGTTGAAGAGACAGGGGGATATGGCTACACCTTC.

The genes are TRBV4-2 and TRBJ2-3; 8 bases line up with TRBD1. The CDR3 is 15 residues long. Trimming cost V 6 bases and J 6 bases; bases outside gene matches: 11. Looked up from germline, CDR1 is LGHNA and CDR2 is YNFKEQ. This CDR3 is CASSPTLQGEDTQYF. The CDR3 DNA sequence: TGTGCCAGCAGTCCGACCTTACAGGGGGAGGATACGCAGTATTTT.

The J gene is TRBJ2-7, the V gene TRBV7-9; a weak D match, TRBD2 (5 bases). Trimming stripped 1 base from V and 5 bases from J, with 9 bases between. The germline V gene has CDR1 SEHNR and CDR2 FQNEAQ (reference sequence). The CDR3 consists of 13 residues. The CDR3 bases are TGTGCCAGCAGCTTAGTGAGGGCGGACGAGCAGTACTTC. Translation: CASSLVRADEQYF.

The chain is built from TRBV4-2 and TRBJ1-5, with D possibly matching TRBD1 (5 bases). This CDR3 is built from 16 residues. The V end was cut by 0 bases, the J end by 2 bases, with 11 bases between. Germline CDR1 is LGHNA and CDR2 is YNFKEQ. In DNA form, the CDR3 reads TGTGCCAGCAGCCAAGAGAGTGGGGACGGCAATCAGCCCCAGCATTTT. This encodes CASSQESGDGNQPQHF.

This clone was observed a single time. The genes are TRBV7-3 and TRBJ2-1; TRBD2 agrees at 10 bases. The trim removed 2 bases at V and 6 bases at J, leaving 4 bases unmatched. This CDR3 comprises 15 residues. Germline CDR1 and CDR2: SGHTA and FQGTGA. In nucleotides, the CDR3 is TGTGCCAGCAGCTTACCCCCTAGCGGGAGCAATGAGCAGTTCTTC. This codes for CASSLPPSGSNEQFF.